The 7 T cell receptor beta chains presented below share a single source sample, sequenced in a study of T-cell reconstitution after alpha-beta-depleted transplantation in children (dated by TCRdb to 2016 to 2017). Library prep was done by PCR. The run used an Illumina HiSeq 2500. To normalize quantification of the TCRbeta repertoire, the TCR libraries were built with molecular barcoding that relied on unique molecular identifiers. TCRdb took the public reads, trimmed them with fastp at Q25, ran MiXCR for clone calling and kept in-frame beta chains. Entries are consolidated by CDR3 protein sequence, retaining the most common genes and DNA. The sample table contains more than 500,000 distinct CDR3 sequences; only one count was recorded for 10% to 12% of them. The top ten clones comprise approximately 14% of the sample. The sample's treatment or condition label, in plain terms: allogeneic hematopoietic cell transplantation with graft depleted of TCRalphabeta T cells and CD19 B cells.

Sequences were derived from PBMCs, mostly from graft donor cells, sampled 180 days after TCRalphabeta/CD19-depleted stem cell transplant. Every receptor here comes from a female patient aged 2 to 10 who had a stem cell transplant for aplastic anemia, so the T cells may come from the graft donor.

The chain joins TRBV21-1 to TRBJ1-5; TRBD1 was called by the table and not checked on the DNA. TRBV21-1 is marked as a pseudogene. This CDR3 is built from 17 residues. CDR3 in amino acids: CASRFAAPGQFNQPQHF. The DNA for the CDR3 is TGTGCCAGCAGATTCGCTGCCCCGGGACAGTTCAATCAGCCCCAGCATTTT.

This clonotype was observed a few times. The rearrangement links TRBV13 to TRBJ2-7; 8 bases align to TRBD1. The CDR3 sequence is 15 residues long. Germline CDR1 PRHDT, CDR2 FYEKMQ (reference sequence). V lost 0 bases, J lost 3 bases, and 4 bases stayed unmatched. CDR3 DNA: TGTGCCAGCAGCTTAGGGGACAGGGTATTCTACGAGCAGTACTTC. This gives the protein CASSLGDRVFYEQYF.

The rearrangement links TRBV5-1 to TRBJ2-2; TRBD2 might be the D (5 bases). The CDR3 consists of 17 residues. V was trimmed by 0 bases and J by 7 bases, leaving 19 bases between them. The germline V gene has CDR1 SGHRS and CDR2 YFSETQ. The CDR3, as DNA: TGCGCCAGCAGCTTGGAAGGTTTCCCGGGGTTGAACGGGGAGCTGTTTTTT. This gives the protein CASSLEGFPGLNGELFF.

V gene TRBV20-1 combines with J gene TRBJ2-6; TRBD2 agrees at 7 bases. V gave up 6 bases and J gave up 2 bases; unmatched junction bases: 13. Germline assignment: CDR1 DFQATT and CDR2 SNEGSKA (reference sequence). The CDR3 spans 17 residues. CDR3 DNA: TGCAGTGCCCGGGACTATGGGGCCTGGGCTGGGGCCAACGTCCTGACTTTC. It codes for CSARDYGAWAGANVLTF.

This clonotype has a handful of counts. The V call is TRBV20-1, the J call TRBJ2-1; 8 bases align to TRBD1. This CDR3 comprises 15 residues. Germline CDR1 DFQATT, CDR2 SNEGSKA (reference sequence). The ends lost 2 bases at V and 8 bases at J; junction bases unmatched: 11. The CDR3 region is CSARLRGLRWDEQFF. In DNA, the CDR3 is TGCAGTGCTAGACTCAGGGGGCTCAGGTGGGATGAGCAGTTCTTC.

This clonotype was found a few times. V gene TRBV19 combines with J gene TRBJ1-4; TRBD1 is a possible D gene (5 bases). Trimming left V 3 bases short and J 8 bases short, with 16 bases between. In germline, CDR1 is LNHDA, CDR2 SQIVND (reference sequence). There are 15 residues in the CDR3. The CDR3 region has the DNA TGTGCCAGTAGTATTGGAGGAGTACGGGGCGAAAAACTGTTTTTT. Its protein is CASSIGGVRGEKLFF.

This clonotype was counted only a few times. This rearrangement joins TRBV19 to TRBJ2-1; 14 nucleotides agree with TRBD2. V shed 8 bases, J shed 8 bases, and the junction held 8 bases outside the gene matches. Germline values: CDR1 LNHDA, CDR2 SQIVND (reference sequence). This CDR3 has 15 residues. This CDR3 is CASSAQTSGRDEQFF. The CDR3 DNA sequence: TGTGCCAGTTCGGCCCAGACTAGCGGGAGGGATGAGCAGTTCTTC.